The 8 T cell receptor beta chains given below trace back to one sample, sequenced in a study of cytomegalovirus exposure and HLA in healthy donors. Using immunoSEQ multiplex PCR, the repertoire was profiled, and TCRdb retains in-frame clones only, with some absent. This sample yields some 120,000 clones, of which roughly 87% are seen a single time; around 1.2% belongs to the top ten. The specimen was PBMCs. These receptors were obtained from a young woman in good health and CMV-seronegative.

The chain carries TRBV18 and TRBJ2-3; tentative D call: TRBD1 (6 bases). The CDR3 loop spans 14 amino acids. V was trimmed by 4 bases and J by 8 bases, leaving 16 bases between them. Per the germline V gene, CDR1 is KGHSH and CDR2 is LQKENI. CDR3 amino acids: CASSLGTTGVTQYF. The CDR3 DNA follows: TGTGCCAGCTCACTGGGGACAACCGGTGTTACGCAGTATTTT.

The gene calls are TRBV21-1 and TRBJ1-2; TRBD1 reflects the table's D call only, with no check against the DNA. TRBV21-1 is flagged as a pseudogene. The CDR3 runs to 15 residues. CDR3 nucleotide sequence: TGTGCCAGCAGCAAAGGGCAGGGGCATAACTATGGCTACACCTTC. Amino acid sequence: CASSKGQGHNYGYTF.

This chain connects TRBV5-6 to TRBJ1-2; D is uncertain. Trimming took 0 bases from V and 8 from J, leaving 11 bases between them. CDR1 is SGHDT and CDR2 is YYEEEE in the germline V gene. This CDR3 is built from 13 residues. The CDR3 nucleotides are TGTGCCAGCAGCTTGGGTTCTGTGGCCGGCTACACCTTC. This translates into CASSLGSVAGYTF.

This chain links TRBV6-1 with TRBJ1-1; D unresolved. The V end lost 8 bases, the J end lost 0 bases, and 13 bases lay between the germline ends. CDR3 size: 14 residues. Germline V gene sequence: CDR1 MNHNS, CDR2 SASEGT. The CDR3 here is CASGRTELNTEAFF. The CDR3 bases are TGTGCCAGCGGTAGAACAGAATTGAACACTGAAGCTTTCTTT.

J is TRBJ2-3 and V is TRBV30; 11 bases map to TRBD2. The germline CDR1 and CDR2 sequences are GTSNPN and SVGIG (reference sequence). After removal of 2 bases from V and 3 bases from J, the junction contained 1 base not matched to a gene. This CDR3 has 14 amino acids. Written as DNA, the CDR3 is TGTGCCTGGAGTTCTAGCGGGGGGACAGATACGCAGTATTTT. Translating gives CAWSSSGGTDTQYF. Together with reference TRBV30 and TRBJ2-3, the CDR3 gives the full variable domain: SQTIHQWPATLVQPVGSPLSLECTVEGTSNPNLYWYRQAAGRGLQLLFYSVGIGQISSEVPQNLSASRPQDRQFILSSKKLLLSDSGFYLCAWSSSGGTDTQYFGPGTRLTVL.

This rearrangement joins TRBV7-6 to TRBJ1-4, with TRBD1 matching 7 bases. Trimming removed 5 bases from V and 8 bases from J; junction bases left unmatched: 8. Germline V gene sequence: CDR1 SGHVS, CDR2 FNYEAQ. The CDR3 covers 14 residues. CDR3 DNA sequence: TGTGCCAGCAGCACAATGTTAGGGGGCGAAAAACTGTTTTTT. This codes for CASSTMLGGEKLFF.

The chain uses TRBV7-2 and TRBJ1-5, with 7 bases aligning to TRBD1. Germline CDR1 and CDR2: SGHTA and FQGNSA. Trimming took 4 bases from V and 0 from J; bases not matched to a gene: 3. The CDR3 length is 15 residues. The CDR3 reads CASSSGQFSNQPQHF. DNA of the CDR3: TGTGCCAGCAGCTCGGGACAGTTTAGCAATCAGCCCCAGCATTTT.

The chain combines TRBV28 with TRBJ2-7, with 7 bases that match TRBD1. This CDR3 region has 12 residues. Germline CDR1 reads MDHEN; CDR2 reads SYDVKM. The V gene end was trimmed by 10 bases and the J gene end by 6 bases; junction bases not matched to a gene: 9. CDR3 sequence: CATRQGASEQYF. In DNA form, the CDR3 reads TGTGCCACCAGACAGGGAGCGAGCGAGCAGTACTTC.